The 10 T cell receptor beta chains given below trace back to one sample, sequenced in a study of cytomegalovirus exposure and HLA in healthy donors. Profiling relied on immunoSEQ multiplex PCR, and the TCRdb table lists in-frame clones only, not all of them. The sample includes around 150,000 clones, approximately 96% of them seen just once. Sequencing used PBMCs. These receptors were taken from a woman between 18 and 29 years old in good health and CMV-seronegative.

This CDR3 is CASSWTTSSYNEQFF. In DNA form, the CDR3 reads TGTGCCAGCAGCTGGACTACTAGCTCCTACAATGAGCAGTTCTTC. The chain links TRBV5-4 to TRBJ2-1, with a possible D match to TRBD2 (6 bases). V was cut by 3 bases and J by 0 bases, with 10 bases left in between. Germline V gene lookup returns CDR1 SGHNT and CDR2 YYREEE (reference sequence). The CDR3 is made up of 15 amino acids.

The chain combines TRBV7-9 with TRBJ1-2, with 11 bases fitting TRBD1. The junction had 7 bases not matched to a gene; V was cut back by 1 base and J by 3 bases. The CDR3 length is 17 residues. Per the germline V gene, CDR1 is SEHNR and CDR2 is FQNEAQ (reference sequence). CDR3 residues: CASSLGTGGEGHYGYTF. In DNA, the CDR3 is TGTGCCAGCAGCTTAGGGACAGGGGGCGAAGGCCACTATGGCTACACCTTC.

This clone appeared once. The chain recombines TRBV7-2 with TRBJ2-7; D possibly corresponds to TRBD2 (6 bases). The CDR3 runs to 14 residues. V shed 1 base and J shed 4 bases, with 11 bases lying between them. Germline lookup yields CDR1 SGHTA and CDR2 FQGNSA. The CDR3 region has the DNA TGTGCCAGCAGCTTAGAGGGCGGGATATACGAGCAGTACTTC. The encoded protein is CASSLEGGIYEQYF.

The chain combines TRBV7-8 with TRBJ2-7, with D perhaps TRBD1 (5 bases). The CDR3 totals 16 residues. Germline CDR1 reads SGHVS; CDR2 reads FQNEAQ. Trimming stripped 1 base from V and 4 bases from J, with 17 bases between. DNA of the CDR3: TGTGCCAGCAGCTTAGGCTTAAGTCGACAGATATACGAGCAGTACTTC. It yields the protein CASSLGLSRQIYEQYF. Supplemented by reference TRBV7-8 and TRBJ2-7, the full variable domain reads GAGVSQSPRYKVAKRGQDVALRCDPISGHVSLFWYQQALGQGPEFLTYFQNEAQLDKSGLPSDRFFAERPEGSVSTLKIQRTQQEDSAVYLCASSLGLSRQIYEQYFGPGTRLTVT.

The rearrangement links TRBV29-1 to TRBJ1-1, with D maybe TRBD1 (5 bases). Germline lookup yields CDR1 SQVTM and CDR2 ANQGSEA. V was trimmed by 3 bases and J by 7 bases, leaving 9 bases between them. The CDR3 length is 11 residues. The CDR3 DNA is TGCAGCGTTGATAGACAGAGTGAAGCTTTCTTT. Its translation is CSVDRQSEAFF.

The CDR3 DNA reads TGTGCCAGCGGGCTCCTCTCCTACGAGCAGTACTTC. Encoded protein: CASGLLSYEQYF. This chain links TRBV13 with TRBJ2-7; no clear D. V lost 8 bases to trimming and J lost 0 bases, with 8 bases between them. CDR3 length: 12 residues. The germline CDR1 and CDR2 sequences are PRHDT and FYEKMQ (reference sequence).

The rearrangement uses TRBV19 and TRBJ2-7, with TRBD1 matching 9 bases. Germline loops: CDR1 LNHDA, CDR2 SQIVND (reference sequence). The CDR3 contains 15 residues. V shed 3 bases, J shed 3 bases, and the junction held 6 bases outside the gene matches. The chain's CDR3 is CASSISHRGLYEQYF. CDR3 sequence (DNA): TGTGCCAGTAGTATTTCCCACAGGGGGCTCTACGAGCAGTACTTC.

The genes are TRBV7-9 and TRBJ1-6, with 10 bases lining up with TRBD1. V shed 5 bases and J 6 bases; nucleotides not matched to a gene: 7. Germline-derived CDR1 and CDR2 are SEHNR and FQNEAQ (reference sequence). This CDR3 spans 16 amino acids. CDR3 amino acids: CASSPRTGGTNSPLHF. In DNA, the CDR3 is TGTGCCAGCAGCCCCCGGACAGGGGGAACTAATTCACCCCTCCACTTT.

The chain links TRBV18 to TRBJ1-5, with D uncertain. Between the trimmed V and J ends, which lost 2 bases and 6 bases, there was a span of 5 bases. The CDR3 consists of 12 residues. The V gene's germline CDR1 is KGHSH and CDR2 LQKENI. The CDR3 DNA reads as TGTGCCAGCTCACCAGGGCGTCAGCCCCAGCATTTT. Residues: CASSPGRQPQHF.

This rearrangement joins TRBV7-6 to TRBJ2-7; 7 bases line up with TRBD1. Germline loops: CDR1 SGHVS, CDR2 FNYEAQ. The V and J ends lost 1 base and 0 bases, in that order; junction bases with no gene match: 3. CDR3 length: 15 amino acids. In DNA form, the CDR3 reads TGTGCCAGCAGCTTAGGGGACAGCAACTCCTACGAGCAGTACTTC. Protein: CASSLGDSNSYEQYF. The full variable domain, in which reference TRBV7-6 and TRBJ2-7 provide the parts outside the CDR3, is GAGVSQSPRYKVTKRGQDVALRCDPISGHVSLYWYRQALGQGPEFLTYFNYEAQQDKSGLPNDRFSAERPEGSISTLTIQRTEQRDSAMYRCASSLGDSNSYEQYFGPGTRLTVT.